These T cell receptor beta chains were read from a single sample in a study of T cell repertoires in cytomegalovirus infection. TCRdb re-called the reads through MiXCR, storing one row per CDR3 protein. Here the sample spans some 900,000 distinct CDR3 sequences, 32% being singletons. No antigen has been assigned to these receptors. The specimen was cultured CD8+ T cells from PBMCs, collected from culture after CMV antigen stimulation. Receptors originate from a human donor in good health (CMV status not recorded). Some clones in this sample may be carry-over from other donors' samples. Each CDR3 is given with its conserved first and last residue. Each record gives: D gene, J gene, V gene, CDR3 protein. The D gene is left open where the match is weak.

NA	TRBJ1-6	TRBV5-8	CASSLAAGFDNSPLHF
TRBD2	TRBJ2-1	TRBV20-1	CSARDSGLAGGPGGNEQFF
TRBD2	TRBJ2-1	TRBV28	CASSLGLAGGAANEQFF
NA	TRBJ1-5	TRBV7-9	CASSLFLIQGDPNQPQHF
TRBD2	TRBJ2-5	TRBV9	CASSGAGGVGETQYF
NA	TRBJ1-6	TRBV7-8	CASSSFTGTNSPLHF
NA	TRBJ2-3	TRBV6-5	CASSYSGTPTDTQYF
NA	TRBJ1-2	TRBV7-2	CASFRYGYTF
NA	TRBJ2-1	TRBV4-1	CASSQGGQLTTEQFF
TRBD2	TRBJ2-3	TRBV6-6	CASYSGGTDTQYF
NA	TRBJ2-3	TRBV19	CASSIDQVTDTQYF
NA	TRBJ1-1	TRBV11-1	CASSPPVMMNTEAFF
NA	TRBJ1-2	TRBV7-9	CAIRVSYGYTF
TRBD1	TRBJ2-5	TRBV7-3	CAESKGAEQETQYF
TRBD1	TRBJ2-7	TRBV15	CATSLRTGGLDEQYF
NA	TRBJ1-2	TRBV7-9	CASSSPGRGHRNYGYTF
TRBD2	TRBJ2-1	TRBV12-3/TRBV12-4	CASSLAGGSYNEQFF
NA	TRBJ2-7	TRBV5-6	CASSTRQGLYEQYF
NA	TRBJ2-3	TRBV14	CTSSQTLVQGIDTQYF
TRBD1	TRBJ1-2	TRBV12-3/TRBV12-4	CASSPQGVRGYTF
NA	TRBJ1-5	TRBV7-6	CASSARGPGNQPQHF
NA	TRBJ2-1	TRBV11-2	CASSFPGAGAYNEQFF
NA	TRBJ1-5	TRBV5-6	CASSLVRDGISPQHF
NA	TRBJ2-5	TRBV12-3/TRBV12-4	CASSTDPQETQYF
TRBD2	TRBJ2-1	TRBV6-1	CASSDGLAGALSYNEQFF
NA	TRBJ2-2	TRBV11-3	CASSLRGLTGELFF
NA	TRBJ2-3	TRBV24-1	CATSGPMVNGARTDTQYF
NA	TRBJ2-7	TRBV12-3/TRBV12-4	CASSLSFIEQYF
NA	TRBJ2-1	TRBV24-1	CATSDLARVQFF
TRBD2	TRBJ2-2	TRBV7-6	CASSLIGLAGAKRSGELFF
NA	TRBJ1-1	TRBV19	CASSIAPLRSTEAFF
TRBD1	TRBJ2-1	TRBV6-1	CASSEETGAYNEQFF
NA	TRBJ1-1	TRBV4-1	CASSQTLPRMNTEAFF
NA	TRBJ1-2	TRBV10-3	CASQGGESNYGYTF
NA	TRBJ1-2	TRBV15	CVTSGNYGYTF
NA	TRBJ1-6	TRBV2	CASSEAVGLNSPLHF
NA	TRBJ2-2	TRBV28	CASSLEGIYQNTGELFF